This T cell receptor beta chain was found in a study of blood T cells in healthy people across ages (dated by TCRdb to between 2014 and 2017). The study in broad terms: In model experiments, template switching captured roughly one uniquely barcoded TCR beta cDNA molecule for every two T cells. To avoid experimental bias, donors of different ages were spread randomly across the sequencing lanes. The study analyzed two additional independent replicas of 1 million unique cDNA reads from the same blood draw for two donors, one aged 18 to 29 and one aged 80 or older. Using deep sequencing normalized with unique cDNA molecular identifiers, the study measured how TCR beta repertoire diversity changes with age. Four age groups were formed from the donors: young (average roughly 15 years), middle-aged (around 39), aged (around 62) and long-lived (82). General findings and caveats noted by the study authors: There was a strong correlation between observed TCR beta diversity and the percentage of naive T cells measured by flow cytometry. Compared with the aged group, the long-lived group had more naive CD4+ T cells, fewer expanded clones and increased TCR diversity, a pattern suggesting age selection. Estimates of total diversity based on one million sequenced T cells were regarded as lower bounds and as underestimates. Observed TCR beta diversity per million T cells fell roughly linearly with age, and a significant reduction was already apparent by age approximately 41. Conclusive comparison of naive and antigen-experienced compartments was prevented by the profiling of bulk unsorted PBMCs. Because the CMV infection status of the donors was unknown, age-related changes in expanded clonotypes may potentially have been confounded.

CDR1 and CDR2 (SQVTM, ANQGSEA) derive from the germline V gene. The CDR3 runs 13 amino acids, cysteine and phenylalanine included. Just CDR3 DNA is preserved here, 39 bases in frame from base 1. From V the trimming removes 5 bases and from J it removes 8 bases, while the gene matches leave 8 bases of the junction unaccounted for. Systemically healthy Caucasian individuals from Russia, some 38 in total and aged roughly 6 to 100 years, were included as donors. Each donor gave 9.5 to 10 milliliters of peripheral blood, drawn into EDTA-treated Vacutainer tubes. Ficoll-Paque density-gradient centrifugation was used to isolate PBMCs, with at least 6 million obtained per sample. Total RNA, at least 5.5 micrograms per sample, was extracted from PBMCs with Trizol reagent. The percentages of naive CD45RAhigh/CD27high T cells were determined by flow cytometry on a PBMC aliquot from every donor. This clonotype was counted only a few times. Its specific antigen is unknown. No much larger clone is present one base from it, and per-base qualities are unavailable.

The protocol used for the library was 5' RACE. For sequencing, an Illumina HiSeq 2500 was employed. A second PCR of about 6 to 11 cycles was run with a J-beta primer mix and a sample-barcoded 5' primer. Each TCR beta cDNA molecule received a unique molecular identifier from a template-switch 5' adaptor carrying 12 random nucleotides. At least 3 million CDR3-containing paired-end reads were obtained from each sample. All of the RNA was converted into first-strand cDNA using the Mint cDNA synthesis kit, with a TRBC-specific oligonucleotide serving as the primer. All cDNA was treated with uracil-DNA glycosylase and then went through a first 18-cycle PCR with the universal primers M1SS and BC2_uni_R. In the original analysis: Normalization of each sample was performed by random selection of 1 million high-quality reads, each carrying a distinct molecular identifier. Instead of being binned into consensus sequences, reads that shared molecular identifiers were thrown out. MiTCR, with a Q25 quality threshold and the strictest error-elimination algorithm, was used for CDR3 identification, clonotype clustering and error correction. A nonparametric unseen species model with Euler transformation was used to estimate lower-bound total TCR beta diversity. TCRdb took the public reads, trimmed them with fastp at Q25, ran MiXCR for clone calling and kept in-frame beta chains. A single entry per CDR3 protein holds the most common genes and DNA from its merged rows. These V and J calls derive from TCRdb rather than the authors' analysis. The sample table holds about 1.5 million distinct CDR3 sequences, of which about 45% were seen once. About 3.8% of the sample is in the top ten clones.

This sequence was found in a woman aged 18-35 years in good health. The V and J segments used are TRBV29-1 and TRBJ2-1, with 8 middle bases fitting TRBD2. Sequenced sample: blood. The CDR3 has the sequence CSVWPSGRDEQFF. Here is the DNA: TGCAGCGTTTGGCCTAGCGGGCGAGATGAGCAGTTCTTC.